Listed below are T cell receptor beta chains from one sample, sequenced in a study of OX40 agonist ivuxolimab in advanced cancers. The assay was immunoSEQ multiplex PCR, and TCRdb's table has in-frame clones only and misses some. Of around 55,000 clones in the sample, more than 75% are singletons; the top ten hold roughly 13%. The sample in question was CD4+ or CD8+ T cells sorted from blood, obtained in a trial of the OX40 agonist ivuxolimab. Receptors originate from an adult with an advanced solid tumor such as melanoma, head and neck, liver or kidney cancer. Both conserved end residues are part of each CDR3. The order of the fields is CDR3 DNA, CDR3 protein, D gene, V gene, clone size, J gene. D genes are given only for firm matches. A clone size is listed for some rows: how often the clone was seen (once, few, many), or a class if it is expanded.

cdr3_nt: TGCAGCGTTAAGGGACAGGGTCATGGCTACACCTTC
cdr3_aa: CSVKGQGHGYTF
d_call: TRBD1
v_call: TRBV29-1
clone_size: NA
j_call: TRBJ1-2

cdr3_nt: TGTGCCAGCAGTTTAAGGCAGGGGGCCATCGGCTACACCTTC
cdr3_aa: CASSLRQGAIGYTF
d_call: TRBD1
v_call: TRBV28
clone_size: NA
j_call: TRBJ1-2

cdr3_nt: TGCAGCGTTTTGCAGGGGGACACCGGGGAGCTGTTTTTT
cdr3_aa: CSVLQGDTGELFF
d_call: TRBD1
v_call: TRBV29-1
clone_size: NA
j_call: TRBJ2-2

cdr3_nt: TGTGCCAGCAGCCCCGTGAGGGTCGACGAGCAGTACTTC
cdr3_aa: CASSPVRVDEQYF
d_call: NA
v_call: TRBV7-9
clone_size: NA
j_call: TRBJ2-7

cdr3_nt: TGTGCCAGCAGTATGACAGGGGGAAATCAGCCCCAGCATTTT
cdr3_aa: CASSMTGGNQPQHF
d_call: TRBD1
v_call: TRBV28
clone_size: once
j_call: TRBJ1-5

cdr3_nt: TGTGCCAGCAGAAAGGGAACGGCACCCCTCCACTTT
cdr3_aa: CASRKGTAPLHF
d_call: NA
v_call: TRBV28
clone_size: NA
j_call: TRBJ1-6

cdr3_nt: TGTGCCAGCAGCGCCCTTGAAGGGGGCGACCTAACAGATACGCAGTATTTT
cdr3_aa: CASSALEGGDLTDTQYF
d_call: TRBD1
v_call: TRBV9
clone_size: once
j_call: TRBJ2-3

cdr3_nt: TGTGCCAGCAGCCCGGGACTAGCGGGATTCGGCGAGCAGTACTTC
cdr3_aa: CASSPGLAGFGEQYF
d_call: TRBD2
v_call: TRBV5-6
clone_size: NA
j_call: TRBJ2-7

cdr3_nt: TGTGCCAGCAGTTATTTGAGCTCTGGAAACACCATATATTTT
cdr3_aa: CASSYLSSGNTIYF
d_call: NA
v_call: TRBV6-6
clone_size: NA
j_call: TRBJ1-3

cdr3_nt: TGTGCCAGCAGCTGGACGGGGAATTCACCCCTCCACTTT
cdr3_aa: CASSWTGNSPLHF
d_call: NA
v_call: TRBV9
clone_size: NA
j_call: TRBJ1-6

cdr3_nt: TGTGCCAGCTTAGAAGGCAGGGCAGATACGCAGTATTTT
cdr3_aa: CASLEGRADTQYF
d_call: NA
v_call: TRBV11-2
clone_size: NA
j_call: TRBJ2-3

cdr3_nt: TGTGCCAGCAGCCATTCCCGATTTAGCAATCAGCCCCAGCATTTT
cdr3_aa: CASSHSRFSNQPQHF
d_call: NA
v_call: TRBV13
clone_size: NA
j_call: TRBJ1-5

cdr3_nt: TGTGCCAGCTCCCCGACAGGGCCAACGAGCGAGCAGTACTTC
cdr3_aa: CASSPTGPTSEQYF
d_call: TRBD1
v_call: TRBV27
clone_size: NA
j_call: TRBJ2-7

cdr3_nt: TGTGCCAGCAGTCTGGGGTCCGGGGAGCAGTTCTTC
cdr3_aa: CASSLGSGEQFF
d_call: NA
v_call: TRBV27
clone_size: NA
j_call: TRBJ2-1

cdr3_nt: TGTGCCAGCAGCCCCGGGACAGGGTGGACAGATACGCAGTATTTT
cdr3_aa: CASSPGTGWTDTQYF
d_call: TRBD1
v_call: TRBV7-3
clone_size: NA
j_call: TRBJ2-3

cdr3_nt: TGTGCCAGCGGGGAAACCTCGGGCTACACCTTC
cdr3_aa: CASGETSGYTF
d_call: NA
v_call: TRBV28
clone_size: NA
j_call: TRBJ1-2

cdr3_nt: TGTGCCAGCAGCGCGGGACTAGCGGGGGGGCTGGCCGGGGAGCTGTTTTTT
cdr3_aa: CASSAGLAGGLAGELFF
d_call: TRBD2
v_call: TRBV7-8
clone_size: NA
j_call: TRBJ2-2

cdr3_nt: TGTGCCAGCAGCCAAGGCCCCCGGGCAGGGGACTATGGCTACACCTTC
cdr3_aa: CASSQGPRAGDYGYTF
d_call: NA
v_call: TRBV4-2
clone_size: NA
j_call: TRBJ1-2

cdr3_nt: TGTGCCAGTAGTATAGTCGGGGGGCCGGGCAAAAACATTCAGTACTTC
cdr3_aa: CASSIVGGPGKNIQYF
d_call: NA
v_call: TRBV19
clone_size: NA
j_call: TRBJ2-4

cdr3_nt: TGCGCCAGCAGTGAGGGGGGGGGTCAGCCCCAGCATTTT
cdr3_aa: CASSEGGGQPQHF
d_call: NA
v_call: TRBV10-1
clone_size: NA
j_call: TRBJ1-5

cdr3_nt: TGCGCCAGCAAAGGGGAGGAACCCCAGCATTTT
cdr3_aa: CASKGEEPQHF
d_call: NA
v_call: TRBV23-1
clone_size: NA
j_call: TRBJ1-5